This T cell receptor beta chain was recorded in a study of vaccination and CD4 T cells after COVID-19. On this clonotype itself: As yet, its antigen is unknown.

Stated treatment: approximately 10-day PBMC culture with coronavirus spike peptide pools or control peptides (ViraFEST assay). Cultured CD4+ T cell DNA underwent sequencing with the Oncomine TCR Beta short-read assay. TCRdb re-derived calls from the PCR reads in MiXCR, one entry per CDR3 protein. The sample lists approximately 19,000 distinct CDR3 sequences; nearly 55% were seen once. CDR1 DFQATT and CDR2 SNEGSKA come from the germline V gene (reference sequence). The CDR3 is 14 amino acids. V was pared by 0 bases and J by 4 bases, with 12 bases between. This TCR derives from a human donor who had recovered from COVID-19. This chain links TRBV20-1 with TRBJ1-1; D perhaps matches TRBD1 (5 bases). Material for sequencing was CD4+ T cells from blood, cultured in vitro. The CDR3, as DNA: TGCAGTGCTAGAGATGTGGGGCTCGGCACTGAAGCTTTCTTT. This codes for CSARDVGLGTEAFF.